The 21 T cell receptor beta chains below come from one sample, sequenced in a study of blood T cell repertoires in COVID-19. Here immunoSEQ multiplex PCR was the method, and the copy in TCRdb shows in-frame clones only, minus some. The data hold about 150,000 clones, with 65% to 85% observed a single time. Sequencing was carried out using peripheral blood. These receptors originate from a man younger than 40 with COVID-19, enrolled during active disease.

This clone was detected a few times. V usage is TRBV28 and J usage is TRBJ1-3, with 8 bases lining up with TRBD1. The CDR3 extends over 15 amino acids. After removal of 7 bases from V and 4 bases from J, the junction contained 9 bases not matched to a gene. The germline V gene encodes CDR1 MDHEN and CDR2 SYDVKM. This chain's CDR3 is CASIDRGSTGNTIYF. CDR3 in DNA: TGTGCCAGCATCGACAGGGGTTCAACGGGAAACACCATATATTTT. The whole variable domain, remainder taken from reference TRBV28 and TRBJ1-3, is DVKVTQSSRYLVKRTGEKVFLECVQDMDHENMFWYRQDPGLGLRLIYFSYDVKMKEKGDIPEGYSVSREKKERFSLILESASTNQTSMYLCASIDRGSTGNTIYFGEGSWLTVV.

The CDR3 coding sequence is TGTGCCAGTAGGGCCGGGACAGGGATAACTGGGGCCAACGTCCTGACTTTC. Translation gives CASRAGTGITGANVLTF. This chain connects TRBV19 to TRBJ2-6; 9 bases are a match to TRBD1. Germline V lookup: CDR1 LNHDA, CDR2 SQIVND (reference sequence). The CDR3 is made up of 17 amino acids. V lost 6 bases and J lost 2; bases outside the gene matches: 8. The whole variable domain, remainder taken from reference TRBV19 and TRBJ2-6, is DGGITQSPKYLFRKEGQNVTLSCEQNLNHDAMYWYRQDPGQGLRLIYYSQIVNDFQKGDIAEGYSVSREKKESFPLTVTSAQKNPTAFYLCASRAGTGITGANVLTFGAGSRLTVL.

This clone has only a few counts. The CDR3 loop is CASRNRDTPAGGATF. CDR3 nucleotides: TGTGCCAGCAGGAACCGGGACACCCCGGCCGGTGGCGCCACCTTC. The chain joins TRBV11-2 to TRBJ1-2; perhaps TRBD1 as D (6 bases). This CDR3 is 15 amino acids long. V was cut by 6 bases and J by 13 bases, with 27 bases left in between. In germline, CDR1 is SGHAT, CDR2 FQNNGV.

The chain links TRBV4-3 to TRBJ1-5, with 7 bases matching TRBD1. V lost 3 bases and J lost 7; bases outside the gene matches: 9. Germline values: CDR1 LGHNA, CDR2 YSLEER. The CDR3 has 15 amino acids. CDR3 amino acids: CASSHYQGTAQPQHF. The CDR3 nucleotides read TGCGCCAGCAGCCACTACCAGGGGACAGCGCAGCCCCAGCATTTT.

J is TRBJ1-5 and V is TRBV27; a weak D match, TRBD1 (5 bases). Trimming shortened V by 0 bases and J by 5 bases, and 20 bases separated the two germline ends. The CDR3 has 18 amino acids. CDR1 and CDR2 from the germline V gene are MNHEY and SMNVEV (reference sequence). The CDR3 spells CASSLSVGGLGSHQPQHF. The CDR3 region has the DNA TGTGCCAGCAGTTTATCGGTGGGGGGTTTGGGTTCGCATCAGCCCCAGCATTTT.

The rearrangement uses TRBV7-3 and TRBJ1-1, with D uncertain. V shed 5 bases and J shed 0 bases, with 7 bases lying between them. The CDR3 contains 13 residues. Germline V CDR1 and CDR2: SGHTA, FQGTGA. CDR3 in DNA: TGTGCCAGCAGCCTCAGGCTGAACACTGAAGCTTTCTTT. It yields the protein CASSLRLNTEAFF.

The gene calls are TRBV30 and TRBJ1-5, with unresolved D. This CDR3 has 14 amino acids. V was trimmed by 2 bases and J by 5 bases, leaving 13 bases between them. Looked up from germline, CDR1 is GTSNPN and CDR2 is SVGIG (reference sequence). The CDR3 spells CAWSLGGRYQPQHF. The CDR3 nucleotides are TGTGCCTGGAGTTTAGGAGGGCGCTATCAGCCCCAGCATTTT.

V and J are TRBV11-2 and TRBJ2-7; D is unresolved. Looked up from germline, CDR1 is SGHAT and CDR2 is FQNNGV. This CDR3 spans 11 amino acids. Trimming took off 1 base at V and 8 bases at J, with 6 bases between the two ends. The CDR3 DNA reads TGTGCCAGCAGCTTAGCTCTAAAGCAGTACTTC. Translated: CASSLALKQYF.

The rearrangement uses TRBV7-2 and TRBJ2-7; weak D call: TRBD2 (6 bases). Germline V gene sequence: CDR1 SGHTA, CDR2 FQGNSA. V lost 5 bases and J lost 6, with 20 bases in between. CDR3 length: 15 amino acids. The CDR3 nucleotides are TGTGCCAGCAGCGCTCCGCGGGGCGTCTCGAGCGAGCAGTACTTC. Its translation: CASSAPRGVSSEQYF.

There are a few counts of this clone. This CDR3 reads CASSLTGVSYNSPLHF. In DNA form, the CDR3 reads TGTGCCAGCAGCTTAACGGGCGTCTCCTATAATTCACCCCTCCACTTT. The V gene is TRBV7-3, the J gene TRBJ1-6; unclear D gene. The V end lost 0 bases, the J end lost 0 bases, and 6 bases lay between the germline ends. The CDR3 is 16 amino acids. Germline V CDR1 and CDR2: SGHTA, FQGTGA.

The J gene is TRBJ1-4, the V gene TRBV19; 8 positions agree with TRBD1. Germline CDR1 and CDR2: LNHDA and SQIVND (reference sequence). This CDR3 has 15 residues. Trimming took 2 bases from V and 7 from J; bases not matched to a gene: 6. CDR3 DNA sequence: TGTGCCAGTAGTATACGGGACAGGAGAGCTGAAAAACTGTTTTTT. Its translation: CASSIRDRRAEKLFF.

The chain joins TRBV9 to TRBJ2-3; D perhaps matches TRBD2 (5 bases). Trimming took off 3 bases at V and 4 bases at J, with 12 bases between the two ends. CDR3 length: 14 amino acids. Germline-derived CDR1 and CDR2 are SGDLS and YYNGEE. The CDR3 DNA reads as TGTGCCAGCAGCGAGGAGGATCTTCCAGATACGCAGTATTTT. Its protein is CASSEEDLPDTQYF.

The chain recombines TRBV27 with TRBJ1-3; D is unresolved. The ends were cut back, 6 bases at V and 4 bases at J, with 13 bases in the middle. Per germline, CDR1 MNHEY and CDR2 SMNVEV (reference sequence). The CDR3 consists of 14 residues. CDR3 sequence: CASSPHSAGNTIYF. The CDR3 coding sequence is TGTGCCAGCAGCCCCCACAGTGCCGGAAACACCATATATTTT.

The V gene is TRBV19, the J gene TRBJ1-1; 7 positions agree with TRBD1. CDR3 length: 14 residues. V lost 6 bases, J lost 3 bases, and 7 bases stayed unmatched. Germline values: CDR1 LNHDA, CDR2 SQIVND (reference sequence). This CDR3 is CASRRGREDTEAFF. CDR3 coding DNA: TGTGCCAGTAGGAGGGGGCGCGAGGACACTGAAGCTTTCTTT.

The J gene is TRBJ1-2, the V gene TRBV15; D call uncertain. This CDR3 is 15 amino acids long. The V and J ends lost 5 bases and 2 bases respectively, with 15 bases between them. Germline CDR1 is LNHNV and CDR2 is YYDKDF (reference sequence). The CDR3 loop is CATSETTLGNYGYTF. The CDR3 nucleotides read TGTGCCACCAGCGAAACAACCCTAGGAAACTATGGCTACACCTTC.

This clone was counted only a few times. The chain joins TRBV11-3 to TRBJ2-1; 9 positions agree with TRBD2. Germline assignment: CDR1 SGHNT and CDR2 YENEEA. With V trimmed by 0 bases and J by 8 bases, 2 bases remained unmatched. The CDR3 covers 14 residues. The CDR3 bases are TGTGCCAGCAGCTTAGAGACTAGCGGCGATGAGCAGTTCTTC. Protein sequence: CASSLETSGDEQFF.

The chain couples TRBV18 to TRBJ2-3; tentatively, D is TRBD2 (5 bases). Trimming shortened V by 0 bases and J by 5 bases, and 15 bases separated the two germline ends. The CDR3 is 16 amino acids. The V gene's germline CDR1 is KGHSH and CDR2 LQKENI. This CDR3 reads CASSPPGSGQVDTQYF. CDR3 coding DNA: TGTGCCAGCTCACCACCGGGGAGCGGCCAGGTAGATACGCAGTATTTT.

The genes are TRBV28 and TRBJ2-7; a possible D gene is TRBD1 (8 bases). Germline V gene lookup returns CDR1 MDHEN and CDR2 SYDVKM. V was cut by 7 bases and J by 7 bases, with 23 bases left in between. The CDR3 is 15 amino acids. CDR3 nucleotide sequence: TGTGCCAGCAACCCCAGGGGGCTAGCGGACTTGGAGCAGTACTTC. This translates into CASNPRGLADLEQYF.

The chain links TRBV15 to TRBJ1-1; a possible D gene is TRBD1 (6 bases). This CDR3 is built from 13 residues. Germline V CDR1 and CDR2: LNHNV, YYDKDF (reference sequence). V dropped 0 bases and J dropped 13 bases, with 15 bases sitting between them. The CDR3 DNA reads TGTGCCACCAGCAGAGAGGGGCAGGGGCTTGTTTTCTTT. This encodes CATSREGQGLVFF. The variable domain in full, with the rest retrieved from reference TRBV15 and TRBJ1-1, is DAMVIQNPRYQVTQFGKPVTLSCSQTLNHNVMYWYQQKSSQAPKLLFHYYDKDFNNEADTPDNFQSRRPNTSFCFLDIRSPGLGDTAMYLCATSREGQGLVFFGQGTRLTVV.

The chain couples TRBV30 to TRBJ1-2; D possibly corresponds to TRBD1 (6 bases). This CDR3 has 16 amino acids. The germline V and J ends were trimmed by 0 bases and 5 bases, with 19 bases remaining between them. CDR1 is GTSNPN, CDR2 SVGIG, per germline (reference sequence). CDR3 DNA: TGTGCCTGGAGTGTACGGTCCCGGGACAAAGAATATGGCTACACCTTC. Amino acids: CAWSVRSRDKEYGYTF.

This chain connects TRBV28 to TRBJ2-7; 7 bases are a match to TRBD2. With V trimmed by 4 bases and J by 0 bases, 12 bases remained unmatched. Germline loops: CDR1 MDHEN, CDR2 SYDVKM. This CDR3 contains 17 residues. The CDR3 here is CASSSPLIGTNSYEQYF. CDR3 sequence (DNA): TGTGCCAGCAGTTCACCTCTAATCGGGACTAACTCCTACGAGCAGTACTTC.